This note documents a single T cell receptor beta chain sequence. The data derive from a study of blood T cell repertoires in COVID-19. Overall study context: The United States, Italy and Spain provided the acute and convalescent COVID-19 samples. T cells, B-cell-depleted T cells, or PBMCs supplied cDNA or gDNA.

The authors' processing: Amplification from reference gene primers served as the basis for estimated nucleated cell counts. Profiling relied on immunoSEQ multiplex PCR, and the TCRdb table lists in-frame clones only, not all of them. V and J calls plus clone size are reproduced from that table; the DNA served to infer D and trimming. The sample comprises hundreds of thousands of clones, roughly four fifths of which are singletons, and under 2% rests with the top ten. The source is a woman aged 80 or over with acute or convalescent COVID-19. The specimen was peripheral blood.

The CDR3: CASSYGLNQPQHF. The CDR3 bases are TGTGCCAGCAGTTACGGCCTCAATCAGCCCCAGCATTTT. The genes are TRBV6-5 and TRBJ1-5; D is uncertain. Germline assignment: CDR1 MNHEY and CDR2 SVGAGI. V gave up 2 bases and J gave up 3 bases, with 5 bases separating them. This CDR3 comprises 13 residues.